The clone carrying this TCR beta chain occurred many times. Its specificity is not known. The sample belongs to a study of spatial heterogeneity in lung cancer. Study-level results: Expanded alpha and beta TCR counts within tumors tracked tumor mutation counts.

The presence of a unique molecular identifier marked each TCR cDNA molecule. Each CDR3 protein gets one entry after TCRdb re-called the 5' RACE reads with MiXCR. The repertoire consists of some 7,000 distinct CDR3 sequences, with roughly 14% occurring once and the leading ten covering under 9.5%. Trimming took off 8 bases at V and 3 bases at J, with 10 bases between the two ends. The CDR3 is 12 residues long. Time point in this sample: sample taken at primary tumor resection. This material consisted of lung tumor tissue, taken at surgery. This chain uses TRBV12-3 or TRBV12-4 with TRBJ1-2; possible D gene TRBD1, 5 bases. The TCR was taken from a male donor with early-stage non-small cell lung cancer. CDR3 DNA: TGTGCCAGCGGGGCGGCCTACTATGGCTACACCTTC. Protein product: CASGAAYYGYTF.